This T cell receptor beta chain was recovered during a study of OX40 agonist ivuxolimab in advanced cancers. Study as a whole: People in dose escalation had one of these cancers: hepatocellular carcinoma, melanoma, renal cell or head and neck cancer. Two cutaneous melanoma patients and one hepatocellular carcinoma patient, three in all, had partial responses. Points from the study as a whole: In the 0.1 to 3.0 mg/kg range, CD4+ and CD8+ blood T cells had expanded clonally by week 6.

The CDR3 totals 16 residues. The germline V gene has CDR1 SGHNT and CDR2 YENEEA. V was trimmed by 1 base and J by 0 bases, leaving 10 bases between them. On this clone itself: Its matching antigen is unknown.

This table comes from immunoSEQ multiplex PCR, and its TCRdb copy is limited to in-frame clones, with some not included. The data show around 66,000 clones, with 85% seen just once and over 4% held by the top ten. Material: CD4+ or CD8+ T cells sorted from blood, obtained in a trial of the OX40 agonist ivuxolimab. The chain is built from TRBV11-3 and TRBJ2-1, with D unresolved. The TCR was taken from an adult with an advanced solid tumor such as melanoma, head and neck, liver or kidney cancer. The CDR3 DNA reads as TGTGCCAGCAGCTTAGCAGGTCAGAGCTCCTACAATGAGCAGTTCTTC. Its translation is CASSLAGQSSYNEQFF.